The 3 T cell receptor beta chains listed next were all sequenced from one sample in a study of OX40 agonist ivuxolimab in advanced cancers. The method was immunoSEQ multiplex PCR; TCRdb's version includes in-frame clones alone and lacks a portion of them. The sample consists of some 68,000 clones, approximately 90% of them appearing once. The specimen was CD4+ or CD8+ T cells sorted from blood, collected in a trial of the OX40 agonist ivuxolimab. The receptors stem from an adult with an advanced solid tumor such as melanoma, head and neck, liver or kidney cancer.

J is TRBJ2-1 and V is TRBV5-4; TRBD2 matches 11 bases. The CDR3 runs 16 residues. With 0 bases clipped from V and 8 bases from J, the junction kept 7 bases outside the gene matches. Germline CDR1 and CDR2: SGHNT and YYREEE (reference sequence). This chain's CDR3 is CASSLVVTSGDHEQFF. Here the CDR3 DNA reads TGTGCCAGCAGCTTGGTGGTGACTAGCGGGGATCATGAGCAGTTCTTC.

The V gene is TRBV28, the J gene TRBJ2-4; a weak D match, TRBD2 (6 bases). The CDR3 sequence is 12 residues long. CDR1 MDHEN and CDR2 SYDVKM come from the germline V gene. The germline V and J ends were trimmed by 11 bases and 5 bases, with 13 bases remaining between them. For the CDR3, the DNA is TGTGCCGCACAGGAGGGCCAAAACATTCAGTACTTC. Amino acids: CAAQEGQNIQYF.

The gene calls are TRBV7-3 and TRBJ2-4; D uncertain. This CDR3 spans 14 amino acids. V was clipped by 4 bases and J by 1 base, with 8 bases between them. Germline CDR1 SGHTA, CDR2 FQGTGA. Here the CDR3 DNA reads TGTGCCAGCAGCTCTGCCAGGGCCAAAAACATTCAGTACTTC. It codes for CASSSARAKNIQYF.